This T cell receptor beta chain was obtained from a study of blood T cell dynamics during melanoma immunotherapy. Study at large: Metastatic melanoma patients received first-line pembrolizumab or nivolumab plus ipilimumab.

Per germline, CDR1 GTSNPN and CDR2 SVGIG (reference sequence). V lost 0 bases to trimming and J lost 4 bases; unmatched junction nucleotides: 1. This CDR3 is 13 amino acids long. Stated time point: week 3, after first cycle of checkpoint inhibitor. Sampling occurred pretreatment (T0) and at week 3 (W3), after cycle one of checkpoint blockade. This clone was seen a handful of times. What it recognizes is unknown. DNA loading was fixed at roughly 360 ng for all bulk PBMC samples. Clones were read by immunoSEQ multiplex PCR, and TCRdb kept only the in-frame ones, dropping some. The table records approximately 11,000 clones, 87% of them present only once. Findings and caveats of the study: The study could not tell melanoma-specific clones from general immune activation.

The chain combines TRBV30 with TRBJ1-1; the match to TRBD1 covers 8 bases. The specimen was blood, collected from a patient treated with checkpoint blockade. This TCR was sampled from a human donor with melanoma. Here the CDR3 reads CAWSVGQGTEAFF. The CDR3, as DNA: TGTGCCTGGAGTGTAGGACAGGGCACTGAAGCTTTCTTT.